This T cell receptor beta chain was recorded in a study of cytomegalovirus exposure and HLA in healthy donors (dated by TCRdb to about 2017). About the study as a whole: An earlier analysis of approximately 590 of the donors reported roughly 270 Gb of sequence data and around 110 million unique TCR beta sequences from about 180 million T cells. Both class I and class II loci were covered by HLA typing, at four-digit resolution. To predict cytomegalovirus infection status, the study combined high-throughput TCR immunosequencing, statistical association of individual TCRs with disease status, and machine learning. In the later analysis, no new phenotypic data were used to find candidate immune exposures; instead, reliance was placed on TCR beta sequences and their occurrence across donors. All discovery cohort repertoires had been generated using a single sequencing platform. Alongside the repertoire data, information on donor age, sex, ethnicity and CMV serostatus was compiled. The study aimed to test whether cataloging public T cell receptors could reveal signatures of past pathogen exposure. A later analysis re-examined previously published TCR beta repertoires from more than 600 donors and added high-resolution HLA genotyping to investigate patterns of TCR occurrence. Besides the first cohort of roughly 660 subjects, a separate validation cohort made up of roughly 130 different subjects was used. The number of typed donors differed by locus: roughly 629-630 for A, B, C, DRB1 and DQB1; approximately 540 for DQA1; fewer than 610 for DPA1; and roughly 450 for DPB1. Of the 300 to 500 genotyped donors, over 80% were placed in the genetic ancestry cluster associated with self-reported Caucasian donors. Among 300 to 500 genotyped donors of the cohort, an average of around 240,000 unique TCR beta nucleotide sequences was sequenced per donor, of which 15% to 20% were non-productive. Using immunosequencing, the study profiled T cell repertoires from 550 to 750 subjects and related those repertoires to cytomegalovirus serostatus. Genome-wide SNP genotypes for about three fifths of the roughly 670 donors were used in a later genetic analysis, which treated that subset as a discovery cohort. An early release that covered some 640 HLA-typed donors contained about 300 gigabases of sequencing data and around 80 million unique TCR sequences. An earlier analysis of around 540 of the donors applied high-throughput TCR beta sequencing to assess whether each TCR beta V gene segment acted as functional or pseudogenic. Roughly five DR-DQ haplotypes were handled as single units for association and clustering, since linkage in the cohort was strong.

Libraries were made using the immunoSEQ multiplex PCR assay. For the multiplex PCR, a mixture combining 60 forward primers for TCR Vbeta segments and 13 reverse primers for TCR Jbeta segments was used. The CDR3 region of rearranged TCR beta genes was amplified from genomic DNA with a multiplex PCR assay. The amplified TCR beta libraries were sequenced on the Illumina HiSeq System as 87-base-pair reads. The original methods were these. In a later analysis, 80 million or so unique TCR beta chains were counted across the roughly 670 repertoires, and roughly 11 million of these chains were shared by at least two donors. To remove PCR and sequencing errors, raw reads were error-corrected and collapsed into unique sequences using a nearest-neighbor algorithm that merged closely related sequences. Alignment of CDR3 sequences to IMGT reference sequences was used to assign V, D and J gene segments. Each retained sequence needed at least a six-nucleotide match to both a V gene segment and a J gene segment. A rearrangement counted as productive if the CDR3 had no stop codons and remained in frame with V and J, and every other rearrangement counted as non-productive. Following IMGT convention, CDR3 was defined as the stretch from the second conserved V-encoded cysteine to the conserved J-encoded phenylalanine. The earlier analysis of 450 to 750 of the donors excluded any sequence lacking an unambiguous match to a single V gene segment. An earlier analysis of about 590 of the donors classified V segments as functional when productive rearrangements were above 56.7% and as segregating when the standard deviation between donors was above 5%. To diagnose cytomegalovirus status from the catalog of TCR beta chain sequences, a statistical classification framework was built. A later analysis assigned V and J genes by comparing TCR nucleotide sequences with IMGT/GENE-DB human TR gene sequences. In a later analysis, CDR3 sequences and most-parsimonious VDJ recombination scenarios were assigned using the TCRdist pipeline. In a later analysis, each TCR beta chain was defined by its CDR3 amino acid sequence together with its V-gene family, and reads lacking a unique V-gene family were excluded. To address suspected cross-contamination and a sequencing artifact, a later analysis removed roughly 580 highly shared, low-generation-probability nucleotide sequences. A later analysis calculated a clonal expansion index for each public chain from normalized within-repertoire ranks of inferred template counts. A later analysis computed generation probabilities with a VDJ recombination model fitted to out-of-frame rearrangements, and checked the results against IGoR. In a later analysis, TCR-TCR, TCR-HLA and TCR-CMV co-occurrence was scored with hypergeometric tests, and a repertoire-size bias correction was applied to TCR pairs. In a later analysis, false discovery rates were estimated by permuting HLA or CMV assignments 20 times. In a later analysis, co-occurring TCRs were grouped using DBSCAN, and TCRdist sequence similarity was added for clustering within HLA-allele-positive subsets. Repertoires with fewer than 30,000 or more than 120,000 public chains, plus five repertoires with anomalous nucleotide sharing, were excluded from co-occurrence clustering. Not all clones reach the TCRdb copy of this immuneACCESS table, which keeps in-frame sequences only. Checked studies attribute under half of the gap to unresolved V genes and leave the rest unexplained. V, J and clone size derive from that table, while D and trimming were established from the DNA sequence. The sample profile shows over 75,000 clones; around 80% of them were found once. 16% of the sample lies in the top ten.

The study at large found these results: In a later analysis, HLA-associated TCR beta chains showed more clonal expansion and lower generation probabilities than non-associated chains that were equally common. In an earlier analysis of under 600 of the donors, most TCR beta V segments were observed in productive rearrangements about 87% or about 30% of the time, broadly matching IMGT annotations. V-gene and J-gene trimming of TCR beta chains was associated with a missense DCLRE1C variant in a later genetic analysis, and the association was replicated in an independent cohort. Linkage disequilibrium might explain the correlated functional status among segregating V segments, but an unknown experimental factor could not be ruled out. According to a later analysis, most CMV-associated TCR beta chains appeared to be HLA-restricted, and the HLA associations seemed to be driven largely by CMV exposure. In a later analysis, 15,000 to 20,000 TCR beta sequences were associated with specific HLA alleles at a false discovery rate of 0.05. The classifier was reported to diagnose cytomegalovirus status with high specificity and sensitivity in both the original cohort and the validation cohort. A few of the identified cytomegalovirus-associated TCR beta chains were confirmed in vitro to be specific for cytomegalovirus antigens. A further reported finding was that TCR beta sequences accurately predicted the HLA-A and HLA-B alleles for most subjects in the first cohort. The earlier analysis of fewer than 750 of the donors excluded some 16 rarely observed V segments, including chromosome 9 orphons, because counts were too low. According to a later genetic analysis, donors in an Asian-associated ancestry cluster had fewer N-insertions in productive TCRs than the approximately 650-donor mean. Because some donors lacked HLA typing at each locus, the association tests relied only on the typed subset. It was suggested by the authors that the approach could potentially be generalized to other disease states and immunological phenotypes. Presence/absence analyses assumed roughly uniform sequencing depth across donors, an assumption that may not hold. Strong co-occurrence of HLA alleles, especially DR and DQ, made assigning TCR associations to individual alleles difficult. Some IMGT-functional V segments, including TRBV6-2 and TRBV6-3, could not be distinguished by the 87-base-pair reads and were therefore excluded. A cluster of highly shared sequence variants was judged likely to represent a technical artifact of the sequencing pipeline. While some public TCRs were present in many individuals, most TCR sequences turned up only very rarely across donors. In a later analysis, several top co-occurrence clusters were reported to appear linked to parvovirus B19, influenza, CMV and Epstein-Barr virus. This cohort had only TCR beta chains sequenced, and the lack of alpha or paired-chain data limited which features could be detected. The only immune exposure information available for the cohort was CMV serostatus. A total of 150 to 200 TCR beta chains were listed by the study as associated with cytomegalovirus. In a later analysis, TCR association rates were found to vary across HLA loci, with the most associated TCRs seen for DRB1 alleles and the fewest for HLA-C alleles.

The cohort consisted of approximately 670 healthy bone marrow donors. All cohort members were sampled while nominally healthy, although unrecorded immune exposures were likely present. The donor was CMV seropositive and was included in the group of approximately 300 seropositive cohort members. Each donor provided a peripheral blood sample, and peripheral blood mononuclear cells were used for TCR beta sequencing. Genomic DNA extraction from the blood cell samples was performed with the Qiagen DNeasy Blood Extraction Kit. Worth noting for this clone: Its recognized antigen is unknown. Per-base qualities were not stored, and no clone one base away is much larger.

The germline V gene sets CDR1 to SGHRS and CDR2 to YFSETQ. Here V drops 4 bases and J drops 8 bases, and the junction holds 10 bases not matched to any gene. Measured from the cysteine to the phenylalanine, the CDR3 is 14 residues long. CDR3 DNA only is kept here, 42 bases in frame from base 1. The sequence was obtained from a man in his 60s in good health and CMV-seropositive. The V and J genes are TRBV5-1 and TRBJ2-3, with TRBD1 identical over 7 junction bases. Sequencing was carried out using PBMCs. The CDR3 is CASSNGQVLGTQYF. The DNA sequence reads TGCGCCAGCAGCAACGGACAGGTGCTGGGTACGCAGTATTTT.